This TCR beta chain was identified during a study of regulatory T cells in long-lasting Graves disease. Findings and limits, study-wide: Sample size, which was small, may have reduced accuracy. In persistent patients, shared public clonotypes (more than 2,500) outnumbered those in new patients (roughly 1,000).

The germline CDR1 and CDR2 sequences are MDHEN and SYDVKM. The CDR3 totals 15 residues. V dropped 5 bases and J dropped 2 bases, with 13 bases sitting between them. Through Arm-PCR of CDR3 regions and iRepertoire HTBI primers, TCR beta libraries were built. Via MiXCR, TCRdb re-called the multiplex PCR reads, giving one row per CDR3 protein. This sample has about 400,000 distinct CDR3 sequences, with 15% to 20% found just once. The time point was: newly diagnosed GD, antithyroid drugs for less than 3 months. The TCR library was made from RNA that had been extracted from PBMCs in TRIzol. Ten or more counts support this clonotype. Its antigen is not known. This sample also appeared in a second study, on T cells in Graves' hyperthyroidism and ophthalmopathy. That source notes: The HTBI set primed first-round TCR CDR3 RT-PCR.

The TCR was taken from a woman between 18 and 29 years old with Graves disease. The source material was peripheral blood mononuclear cells (PBMCs), sampled at new diagnosis, from a patient treated with antithyroid drugs. The chain couples TRBV28 to TRBJ1-5; D is uncertain. The DNA of the CDR3 is TGTGCCAGCAGTCCTGACCCCGGGGGCAATCAGCCCCAGCATTTT. Amino acids: CASSPDPGGNQPQHF.